These T cell receptor beta chains were read from a single sample in a study of blood T cell repertoires in COVID-19. The data were produced by immunoSEQ multiplex PCR, yet TCRdb's version contains in-frame clones alone and is incomplete. The data hold 250,000 to 350,000 clones, with 70% to 90% observed a single time. Sample: peripheral blood. These receptors originate from a woman aged 50 to 60 with active or convalescent COVID-19. Each CDR3 is given without its conserved first and last residue. The order of the fields is V gene, J gene, clone size, CDR3 protein. Size is omitted from some rows. Given values are once, few, many or a class for expanded clones.

v_gene: TRBV5-1
j_gene: TRBJ1-1
abundance: .
CDR3aa: ASSRDTLNTEAF

v_gene: TRBV11-2
j_gene: TRBJ1-4
abundance: .
CDR3aa: ASSPRGGVFEKLF

v_gene: TRBV5-5
j_gene: TRBJ1-5
abundance: few
CDR3aa: ASSESGQGDQPQH

v_gene: TRBV3-1/TRBV3-2
j_gene: TRBJ2-1
abundance: .
CDR3aa: ASSPIRTSGYNEQF

v_gene: TRBV7-2
j_gene: TRBJ2-7
abundance: .
CDR3aa: ASSFQAGYEQY

v_gene: TRBV19
j_gene: TRBJ2-6
abundance: .
CDR3aa: ASSIQVSGANVLT

v_gene: TRBV19
j_gene: TRBJ1-2
abundance: .
CDR3aa: ASTSTGGNYGYT

v_gene: TRBV5-1
j_gene: TRBJ1-2
abundance: few
CDR3aa: ASSLFGQGSDYGYT

v_gene: TRBV27
j_gene: TRBJ1-1
abundance: .
CDR3aa: ASSWGREGTEAF

v_gene: TRBV27
j_gene: TRBJ2-3
abundance: once
CDR3aa: ASSLLYPTDTQY

v_gene: TRBV30
j_gene: TRBJ1-4
abundance: once
CDR3aa: AWMAGEEKLF

v_gene: TRBV6-5
j_gene: TRBJ1-1
abundance: few
CDR3aa: ASSYYRQGNTEAF

v_gene: TRBV2
j_gene: TRBJ2-1
abundance: few
CDR3aa: ASRLDRGHYNEQF

v_gene: TRBV7-9
j_gene: TRBJ2-3
abundance: once
CDR3aa: ASRFGSQADTQY

v_gene: TRBV6-5
j_gene: TRBJ1-1
abundance: .
CDR3aa: ASSIRTANTEAF

v_gene: TRBV19
j_gene: TRBJ1-1
abundance: .
CDR3aa: ASSIGGATEAF

v_gene: TRBV6-5
j_gene: TRBJ1-1
abundance: many
CDR3aa: ASNLDEAGTEAF

v_gene: TRBV2
j_gene: TRBJ2-1
abundance: .
CDR3aa: ASSDLGTRSYNEQF

v_gene: TRBV19
j_gene: TRBJ1-1
abundance: .
CDR3aa: ASSPETPLSTEAF

v_gene: TRBV18
j_gene: TRBJ2-5
abundance: .
CDR3aa: ASSPGTGRRETQY

v_gene: TRBV5-6
j_gene: TRBJ2-2
abundance: .
CDR3aa: ASSSSDRISGELF

v_gene: TRBV5-6
j_gene: TRBJ1-1
abundance: .
CDR3aa: ASSLQLFEAF

v_gene: TRBV2
j_gene: TRBJ2-1
abundance: .
CDR3aa: ASSGDRVSNEQF

v_gene: TRBV5-1
j_gene: TRBJ2-2
abundance: .
CDR3aa: ASSLTPLSGLNTGELF

v_gene: TRBV20-1
j_gene: TRBJ2-5
abundance: .
CDR3aa: SASRTMEVQETQY

v_gene: TRBV2
j_gene: TRBJ1-3
abundance: .
CDR3aa: ASRDDLGRGRGNTIY

v_gene: TRBV5-4
j_gene: TRBJ2-1
abundance: .
CDR3aa: ASSLAQGEYNEQF

v_gene: TRBV4-2
j_gene: TRBJ2-1
abundance: .
CDR3aa: ASSQGSGGFNEQF

v_gene: TRBV24-1
j_gene: TRBJ2-7
abundance: once
CDR3aa: ATSDAGPSYEQY

v_gene: TRBV27
j_gene: TRBJ2-3
abundance: .
CDR3aa: ASSRTSGTQY

v_gene: TRBV7-2
j_gene: TRBJ2-1
abundance: .
CDR3aa: ASSLTGGSYNEQF

v_gene: TRBV11-2
j_gene: TRBJ1-3
abundance: .
CDR3aa: ASSPLLTVLSGNTIY

v_gene: TRBV11-2
j_gene: TRBJ2-5
abundance: .
CDR3aa: ASSLDWSTGGETQY

v_gene: TRBV7-9
j_gene: TRBJ1-1
abundance: .
CDR3aa: ASSFSDAGPLNTEAF

v_gene: TRBV14
j_gene: TRBJ1-4
abundance: .
CDR3aa: ASSLRTGGEKLF

v_gene: TRBV25-1
j_gene: TRBJ1-2
abundance: .
CDR3aa: ASSGLGPDGYT

v_gene: TRBV28
j_gene: TRBJ2-5
abundance: .
CDR3aa: ASVNSGLAEQETQY

v_gene: TRBV28
j_gene: TRBJ2-7
abundance: .
CDR3aa: ASSSPGTSGYHEQY

v_gene: TRBV5-1
j_gene: TRBJ2-3
abundance: .
CDR3aa: ASSPRLAGGSTDTQY

v_gene: TRBV25-1
j_gene: TRBJ1-4
abundance: .
CDR3aa: ASSEHSTNEKLF

v_gene: TRBV7-2
j_gene: TRBJ1-1
abundance: .
CDR3aa: ASSSQGGDTEAF

v_gene: TRBV2
j_gene: TRBJ1-5
abundance: .
CDR3aa: ASGGTGSPGAQH

v_gene: TRBV5-1
j_gene: TRBJ1-1
abundance: .
CDR3aa: ASSSQENTEAF

v_gene: TRBV20-1
j_gene: TRBJ2-2
abundance: .
CDR3aa: SASFVSWVSVEGLAGVYTGELF

v_gene: TRBV11-2
j_gene: TRBJ1-2
abundance: .
CDR3aa: ASSLDSSRSGGYT

v_gene: TRBV19
j_gene: TRBJ1-6
abundance: .
CDR3aa: ASSIPRANNSPLH

v_gene: TRBV24-1
j_gene: TRBJ1-1
abundance: .
CDR3aa: ATSDPGTEAF

v_gene: TRBV10-1
j_gene: TRBJ2-3
abundance: few
CDR3aa: ASSELAELTDTQY

v_gene: TRBV2
j_gene: TRBJ1-1
abundance: .
CDR3aa: ASTGSRDIMNTEAF